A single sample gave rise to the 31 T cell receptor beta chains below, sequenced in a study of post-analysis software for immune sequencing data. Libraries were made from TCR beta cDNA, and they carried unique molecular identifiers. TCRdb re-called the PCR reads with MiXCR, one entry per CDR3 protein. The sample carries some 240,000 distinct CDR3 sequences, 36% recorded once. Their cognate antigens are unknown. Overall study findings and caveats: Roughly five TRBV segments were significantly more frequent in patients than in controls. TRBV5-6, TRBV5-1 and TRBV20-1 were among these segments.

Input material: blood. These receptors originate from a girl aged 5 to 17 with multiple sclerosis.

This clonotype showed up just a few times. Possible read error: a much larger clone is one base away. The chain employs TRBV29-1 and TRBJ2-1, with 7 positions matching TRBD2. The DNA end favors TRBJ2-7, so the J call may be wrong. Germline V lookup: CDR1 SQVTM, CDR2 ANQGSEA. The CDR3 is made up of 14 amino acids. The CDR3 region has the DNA TGCAGCGTTATAAGGGAGGGGTCCTACAATGAGCAGTACTTC. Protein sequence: CSVIREGSYNEQYF.

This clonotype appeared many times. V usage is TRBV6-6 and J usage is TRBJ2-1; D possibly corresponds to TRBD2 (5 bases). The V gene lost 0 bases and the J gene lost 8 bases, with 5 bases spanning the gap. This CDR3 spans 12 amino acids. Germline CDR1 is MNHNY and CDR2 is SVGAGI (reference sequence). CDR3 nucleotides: TGTGCCAGCAGTTACTCTAGCGATGAGCAGTTCTTC. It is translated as CASSYSSDEQFF.

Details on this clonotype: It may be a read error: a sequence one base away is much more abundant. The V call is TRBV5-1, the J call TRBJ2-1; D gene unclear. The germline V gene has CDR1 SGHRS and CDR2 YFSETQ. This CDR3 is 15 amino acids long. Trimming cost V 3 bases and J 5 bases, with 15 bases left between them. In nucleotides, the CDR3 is TGCGCCAGCAGCTCCGGGCCCCCCCCAAACAATGAGCAGTTCTTC. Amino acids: CASSSGPPPNNEQFF.

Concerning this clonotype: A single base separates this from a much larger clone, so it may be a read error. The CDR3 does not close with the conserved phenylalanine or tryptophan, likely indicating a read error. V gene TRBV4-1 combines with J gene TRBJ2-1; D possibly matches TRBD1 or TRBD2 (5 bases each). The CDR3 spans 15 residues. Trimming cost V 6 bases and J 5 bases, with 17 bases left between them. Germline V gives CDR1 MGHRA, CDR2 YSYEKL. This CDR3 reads CASRTREGFDNEQFL. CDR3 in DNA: TGCGCCAGCAGGACGAGAGAGGGGTTCGACAATGAGCAGTTCCTC.

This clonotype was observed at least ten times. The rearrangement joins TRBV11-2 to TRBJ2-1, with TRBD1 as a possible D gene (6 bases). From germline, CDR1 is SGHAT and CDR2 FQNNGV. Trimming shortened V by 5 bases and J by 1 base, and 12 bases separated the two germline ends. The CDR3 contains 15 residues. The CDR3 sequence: CASSPGQRSYNEQFF. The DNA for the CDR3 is TGTGCCAGCAGCCCCGGACAGAGGTCCTACAATGAGCAGTTCTTC.

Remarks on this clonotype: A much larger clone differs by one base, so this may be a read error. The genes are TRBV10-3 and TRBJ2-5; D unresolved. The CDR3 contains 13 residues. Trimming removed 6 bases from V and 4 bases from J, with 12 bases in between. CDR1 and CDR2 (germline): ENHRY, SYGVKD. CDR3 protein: CAIRHPSGETQYF. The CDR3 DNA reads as TGTGCCATCAGGCATCCAAGTGGAGAGACCCAGTACTTC.

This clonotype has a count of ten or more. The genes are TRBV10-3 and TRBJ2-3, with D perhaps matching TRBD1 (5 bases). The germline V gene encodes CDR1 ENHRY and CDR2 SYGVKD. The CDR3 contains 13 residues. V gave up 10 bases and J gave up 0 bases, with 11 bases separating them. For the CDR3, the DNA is TGTGCCACTGCGACAGATAGCACAGATACGCAGTATTTT. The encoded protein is CATATDSTDTQYF.

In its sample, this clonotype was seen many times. The CDR3 DNA sequence: TGTGCCAGTTCTTGGACCACGTACACAGATACGCAGTATTTT. Its translation: CASSWTTYTDTQYF. V and J are TRBV28 and TRBJ2-3, with D unclear. Germline lookup yields CDR1 MDHEN and CDR2 SYDVKM. Trimming took 9 bases from V and 2 from J, leaving 15 bases between them. The CDR3 covers 14 residues.

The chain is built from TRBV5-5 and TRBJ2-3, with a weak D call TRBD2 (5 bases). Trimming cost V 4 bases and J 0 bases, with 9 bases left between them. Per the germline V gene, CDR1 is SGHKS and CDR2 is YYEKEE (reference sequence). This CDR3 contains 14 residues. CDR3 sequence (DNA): TGTGCCAGCAGCCTCAGGACTAGCACAGATACGCAGTATTTT. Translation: CASSLRTSTDTQYF. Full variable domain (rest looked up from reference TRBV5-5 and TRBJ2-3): DAGVTQSPTHLIKTRGQQVTLRCSPISGHKSVSWYQQVLGQGPQFIFQYYEKEERGRGNFPDRFSARQFPNYSSELNVNALLLGDSALYLCASSLRTSTDTQYFGPGTRLTVL.

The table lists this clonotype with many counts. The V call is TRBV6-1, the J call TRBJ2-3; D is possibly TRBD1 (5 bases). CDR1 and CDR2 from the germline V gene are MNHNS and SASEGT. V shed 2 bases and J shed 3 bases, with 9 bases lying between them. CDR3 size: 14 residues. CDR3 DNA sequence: TGTGCCAGCAGTGAAAGGGGCAAGACAGATACGCAGTATTTT. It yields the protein CASSERGKTDTQYF.

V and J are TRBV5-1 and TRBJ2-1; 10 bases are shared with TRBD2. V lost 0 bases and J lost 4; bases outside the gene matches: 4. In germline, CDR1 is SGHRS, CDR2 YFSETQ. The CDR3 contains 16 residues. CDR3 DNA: TGCGCCAGCAGCTTGGTACTAGCGGGACCGTACAATGAGCAGTTCTTC. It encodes CASSLVLAGPYNEQFF. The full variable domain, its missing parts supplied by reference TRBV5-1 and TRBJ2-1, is KAGVTQTPRYLIKTRGQQVTLSCSPISGHRSVSWYQQTPGQGLQFLFEYFSETQRNKGNFPGRFSGRQFSNSRSEMNVSTLELGDSALYLCASSLVLAGPYNEQFFGPGTRLTVL.

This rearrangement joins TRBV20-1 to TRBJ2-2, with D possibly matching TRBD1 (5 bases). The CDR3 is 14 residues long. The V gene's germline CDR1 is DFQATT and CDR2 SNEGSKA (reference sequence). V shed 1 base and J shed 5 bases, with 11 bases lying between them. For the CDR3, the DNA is TGCAGTGCTAGAGGGGGCCAGAGTACCGGGGAGCTGTTTTTT. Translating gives CSARGGQSTGELFF.

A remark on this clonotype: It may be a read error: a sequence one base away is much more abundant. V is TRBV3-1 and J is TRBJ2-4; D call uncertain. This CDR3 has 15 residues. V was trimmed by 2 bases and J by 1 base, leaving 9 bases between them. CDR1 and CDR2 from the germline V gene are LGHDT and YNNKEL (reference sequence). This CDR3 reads CASSQTRLAKNIQYF. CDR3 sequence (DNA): TGTGCCAGCAGCCAAACGCGTCTGGCCAAAAACATTCAGTACTTC.

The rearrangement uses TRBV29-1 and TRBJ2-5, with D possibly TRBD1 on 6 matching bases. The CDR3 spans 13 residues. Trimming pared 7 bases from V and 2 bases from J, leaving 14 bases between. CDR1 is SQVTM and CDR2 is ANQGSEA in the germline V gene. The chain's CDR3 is CSAEGRGQETQYF. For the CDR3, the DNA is TGCAGCGCCGAGGGAAGGGGGCAAGAGACCCAGTACTTC. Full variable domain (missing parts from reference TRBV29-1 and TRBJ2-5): SAVISQKPSRDICQRGTSLTIQCQVDSQVTMMFWYRQQPGQSLTLIATANQGSEATYESGFVIDKFPISRPNLTFSTLTVSNMSPEDSSIYLCSAEGRGQETQYFGPGTRLLVL.

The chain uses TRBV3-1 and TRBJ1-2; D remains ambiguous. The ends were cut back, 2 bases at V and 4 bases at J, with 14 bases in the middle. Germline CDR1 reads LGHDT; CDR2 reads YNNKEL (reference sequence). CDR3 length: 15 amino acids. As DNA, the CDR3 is TGTGCCAGCAGCCAAAGGTCTACCTCTTTCTATGGCTACACCTTC. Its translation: CASSQRSTSFYGYTF.

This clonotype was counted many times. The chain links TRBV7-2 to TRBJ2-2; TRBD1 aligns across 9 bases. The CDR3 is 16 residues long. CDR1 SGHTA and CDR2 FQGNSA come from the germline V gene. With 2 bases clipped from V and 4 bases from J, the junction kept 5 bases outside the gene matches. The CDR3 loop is CASSLRTGAGTGELFF. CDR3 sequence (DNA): TGTGCCAGCAGCTTACGGACAGGGGCGGGCACCGGGGAGCTGTTTTTT.

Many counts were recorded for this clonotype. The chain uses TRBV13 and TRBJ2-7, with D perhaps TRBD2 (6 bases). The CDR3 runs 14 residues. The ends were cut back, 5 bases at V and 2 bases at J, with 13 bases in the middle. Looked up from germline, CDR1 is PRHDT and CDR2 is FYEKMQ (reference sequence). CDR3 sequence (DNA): TGTGCCAGCAGCCTGGGACTGACCGCCTACGAGCAGTACTTC. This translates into CASSLGLTAYEQYF. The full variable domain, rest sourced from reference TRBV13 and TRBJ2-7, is AAGVIQSPRHLIKEKRETATLKCYPIPRHDTVYWYQQGPGQDPQFLISFYEKMQSDKGSIPDRFSAQQFSDYHSELNMSSLELGDSALYFCASSLGLTAYEQYFGPGTRLTVT.

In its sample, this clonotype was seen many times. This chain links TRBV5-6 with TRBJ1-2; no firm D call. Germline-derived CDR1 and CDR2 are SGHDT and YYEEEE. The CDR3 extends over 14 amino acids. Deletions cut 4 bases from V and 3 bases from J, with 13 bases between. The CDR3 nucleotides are TGTGCCAGCAGCCCTTGGCCCTCAGACTATGGCTACACCTTC. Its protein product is CASSPWPSDYGYTF.

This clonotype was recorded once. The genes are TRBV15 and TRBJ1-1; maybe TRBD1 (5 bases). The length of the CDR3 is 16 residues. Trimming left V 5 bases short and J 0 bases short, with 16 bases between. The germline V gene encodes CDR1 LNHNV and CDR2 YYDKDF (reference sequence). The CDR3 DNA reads TGTGCCACCAGCGGACCCCGGGACGGGCTGAACACTGAAGCTTTCTTT. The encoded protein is CATSGPRDGLNTEAFF.

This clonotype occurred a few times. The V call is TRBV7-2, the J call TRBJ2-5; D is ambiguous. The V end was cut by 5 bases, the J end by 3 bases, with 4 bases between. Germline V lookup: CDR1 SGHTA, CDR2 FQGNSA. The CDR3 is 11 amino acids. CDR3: CASSTKETQYF. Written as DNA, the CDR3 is TGTGCCAGCAGCACGAAAGAGACCCAGTACTTC.

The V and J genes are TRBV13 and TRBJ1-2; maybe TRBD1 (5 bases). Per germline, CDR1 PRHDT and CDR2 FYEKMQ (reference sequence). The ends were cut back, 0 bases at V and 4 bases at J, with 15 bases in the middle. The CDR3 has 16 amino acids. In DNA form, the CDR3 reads TGTGCCAGCAGCTTAGGCCGGTGGAGGGGACTCTATGGCTACACCTTC. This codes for CASSLGRWRGLYGYTF.

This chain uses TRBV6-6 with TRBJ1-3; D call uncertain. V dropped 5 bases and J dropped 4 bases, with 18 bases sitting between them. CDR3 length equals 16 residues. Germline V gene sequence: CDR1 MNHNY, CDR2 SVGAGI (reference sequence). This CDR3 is CASSLPTDQAGNTIYF. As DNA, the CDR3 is TGTGCCAGCAGTCTACCGACGGACCAAGCAGGAAACACCATATATTTT.

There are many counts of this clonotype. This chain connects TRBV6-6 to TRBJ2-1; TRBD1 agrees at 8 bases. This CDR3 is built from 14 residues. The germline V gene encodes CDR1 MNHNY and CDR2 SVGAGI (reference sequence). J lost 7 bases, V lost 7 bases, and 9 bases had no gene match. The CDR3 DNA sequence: TGTGCCAGCACCCTGGACAGGGTAGGGAATGAGCAGTTCTTC. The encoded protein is CASTLDRVGNEQFF.

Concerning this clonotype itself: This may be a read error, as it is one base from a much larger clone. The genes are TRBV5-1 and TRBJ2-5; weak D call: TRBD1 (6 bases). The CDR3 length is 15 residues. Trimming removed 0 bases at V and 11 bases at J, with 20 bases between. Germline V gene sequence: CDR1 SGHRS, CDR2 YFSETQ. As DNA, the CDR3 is TGCGCCAGCAGCTTGGTACAGGGATCCTACAATGAGCAGTACTTC. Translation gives CASSLVQGSYNEQYF.

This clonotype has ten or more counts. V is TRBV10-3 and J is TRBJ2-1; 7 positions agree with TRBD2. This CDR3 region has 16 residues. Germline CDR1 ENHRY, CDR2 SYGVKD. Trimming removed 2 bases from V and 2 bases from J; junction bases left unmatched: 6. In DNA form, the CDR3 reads TGTGCCATCAGTGAGCCGGGCCTAGCGGCCTACAATGAGCAGTTCTTC. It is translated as CAISEPGLAAYNEQFF.

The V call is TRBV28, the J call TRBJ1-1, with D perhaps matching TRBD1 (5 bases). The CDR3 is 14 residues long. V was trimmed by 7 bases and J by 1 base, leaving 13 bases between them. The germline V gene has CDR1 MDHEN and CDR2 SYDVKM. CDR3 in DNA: TGTGCCAGCACCAAGCTGGGGCCGAACACTGAAGCTTTCTTT. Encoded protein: CASTKLGPNTEAFF. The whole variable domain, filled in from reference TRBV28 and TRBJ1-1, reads DVKVTQSSRYLVKRTGEKVFLECVQDMDHENMFWYRQDPGLGLRLIYFSYDVKMKEKGDIPEGYSVSREKKERFSLILESASTNQTSMYLCASTKLGPNTEAFFGQGTRLTVV.

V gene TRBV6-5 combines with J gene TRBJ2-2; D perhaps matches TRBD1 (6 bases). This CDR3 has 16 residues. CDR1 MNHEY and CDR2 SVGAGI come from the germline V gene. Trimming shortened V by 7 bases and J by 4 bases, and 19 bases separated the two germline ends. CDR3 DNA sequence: TGTGCCAGCATTCACGGGGCAGGGGTGGGCACCGGGGAGCTGTTTTTT. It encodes CASIHGAGVGTGELFF.

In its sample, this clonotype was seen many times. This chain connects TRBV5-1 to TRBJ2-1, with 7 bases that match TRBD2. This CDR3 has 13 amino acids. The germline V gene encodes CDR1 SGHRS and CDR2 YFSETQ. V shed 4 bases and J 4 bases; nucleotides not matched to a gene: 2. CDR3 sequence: CASSPGGYNEQFF. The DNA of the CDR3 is TGCGCCAGCAGCCCCGGGGGGTACAATGAGCAGTTCTTC. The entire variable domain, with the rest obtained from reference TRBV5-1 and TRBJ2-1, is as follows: KAGVTQTPRYLIKTRGQQVTLSCSPISGHRSVSWYQQTPGQGLQFLFEYFSETQRNKGNFPGRFSGRQFSNSRSEMNVSTLELGDSALYLCASSPGGYNEQFFGPGTRLTVL.

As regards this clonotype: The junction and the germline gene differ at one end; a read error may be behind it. CDR3 loop: CAWSPAFYGYTF. In DNA, the CDR3 is TGTGCCTGGAGTCCAGCGTTCTATGGTTACACCTTC. The chain uses TRBV30 and TRBJ1-2; unclear D gene. Looked up from germline, CDR1 is GTSNPN and CDR2 is SVGIG (reference sequence). The CDR3 is 12 residues long. Supplemented by reference TRBV30 and TRBJ1-2, the full variable domain reads SQTIHQWPATLVQPVGSPLSLECTVEGTSNPNLYWYRQAAGRGLQLLFYSVGIGQISSEVPQNLSASRPQDRQFILSSKKLLLSDSGFYLCAWSPAFYGYTFGSGTRLTVV.

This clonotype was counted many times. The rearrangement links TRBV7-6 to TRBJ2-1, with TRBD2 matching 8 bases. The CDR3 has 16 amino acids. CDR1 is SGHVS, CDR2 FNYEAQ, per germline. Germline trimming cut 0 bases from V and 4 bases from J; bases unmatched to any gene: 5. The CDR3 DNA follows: TGTGCCAGCAGCTTAGCTACGGGGGGGCAATACAATGAGCAGTTCTTC. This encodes CASSLATGGQYNEQFF.

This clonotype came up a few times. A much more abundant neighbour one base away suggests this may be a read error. The CDR3 protein is CASSVSSALSSYNEQYF. The CDR3 nucleotides are TGTGCCAGCAGCGTGAGTAGCGCCCTAAGCTCCTACAATGAGCAGTACTTC. The rearrangement uses TRBV9 and TRBJ2-1; D perhaps matches TRBD2 (5 bases). The J call may not be correct, given that the DNA end is closer to TRBJ2-7. Germline CDR1 reads SGDLS; CDR2 reads YYNGEE. This CDR3 contains 17 residues.